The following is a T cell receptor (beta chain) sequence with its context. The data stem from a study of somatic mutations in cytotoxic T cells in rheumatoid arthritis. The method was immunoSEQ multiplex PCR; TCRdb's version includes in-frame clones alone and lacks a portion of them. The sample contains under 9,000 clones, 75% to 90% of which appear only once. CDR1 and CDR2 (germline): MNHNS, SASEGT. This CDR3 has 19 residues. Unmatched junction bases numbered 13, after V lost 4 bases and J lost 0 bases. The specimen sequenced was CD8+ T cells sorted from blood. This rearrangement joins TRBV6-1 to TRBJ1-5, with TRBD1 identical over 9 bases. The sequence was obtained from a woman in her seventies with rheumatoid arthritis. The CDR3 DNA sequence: TGTGCCAGCAGTGCCCGGACAGGGGTGAACCTAAATAGCAATCAGCCCCAGCATTTT. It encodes CASSARTGVNLNSNQPQHF.